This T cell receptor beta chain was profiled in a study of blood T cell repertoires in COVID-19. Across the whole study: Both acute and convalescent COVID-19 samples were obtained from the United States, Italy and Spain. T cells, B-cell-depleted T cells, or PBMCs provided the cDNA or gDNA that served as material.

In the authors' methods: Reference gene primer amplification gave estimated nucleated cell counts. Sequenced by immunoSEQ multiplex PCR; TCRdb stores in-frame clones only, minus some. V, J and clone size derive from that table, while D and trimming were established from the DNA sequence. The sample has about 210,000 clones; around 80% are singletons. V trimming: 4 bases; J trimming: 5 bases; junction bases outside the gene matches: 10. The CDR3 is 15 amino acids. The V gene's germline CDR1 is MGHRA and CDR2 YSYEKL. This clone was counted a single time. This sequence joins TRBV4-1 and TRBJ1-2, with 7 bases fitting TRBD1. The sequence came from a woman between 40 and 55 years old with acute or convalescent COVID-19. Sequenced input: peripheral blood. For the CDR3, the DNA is TGCGCCAGCAGCCCCAAGGTAGGGGGCGGGTATGGCTACACCTTC. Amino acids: CASSPKVGGGYGYTF.